The 5 T cell receptor beta chains given below trace back to one sample, sequenced in a study of beta chain features in type 1 diabetes. Points from the study as a whole: Shortening of TCRB CDR3s, moderate but significant, appeared in all four CD4+ subsets of Type 1 diabetes patients.

cDNA synthesis used the whole RNA isolate, giving expressed TCRB sequences. The data were produced by immunoSEQ multiplex PCR, yet TCRdb's version contains in-frame clones alone and is incomplete. The sample lists nearly 350,000 clones; around 9.7% were seen once. For these TCRs, the target antigens are not known. The sequenced sample consisted of central memory CD4+ T cells from blood. The receptors shown here come from a man aged 30-40 years with type 1 diabetes.

This sequence joins TRBV20-1 and TRBJ2-5; D is ambiguous. With the DNA end fitting TRBJ2-7 better, the J assignment may be wrong. Per germline, CDR1 DFQATT and CDR2 SNEGSKA (reference sequence). The CDR3 runs to 11 residues. The DNA of the CDR3 is TGCAGTGCTAGTAAACCTCCCGAGCAGTACTTC. Its translation is CSASKPPEQYF.

The chain links TRBV5-6 to TRBJ2-3; D might be TRBD1 (5 bases). Germline values: CDR1 SGHDT, CDR2 YYEEEE. This CDR3 region has 15 residues. V gave up 4 bases and J gave up 0 bases, with 12 bases separating them. The CDR3 reads CASSQLGRSTDTQYF. CDR3 nucleotide sequence: TGTGCCAGCAGCCAGCTGGGGCGAAGCACAGATACGCAGTATTTT.

V and J are TRBV10-2 and TRBJ1-1; D is possibly TRBD1 (6 bases). Germline V gives CDR1 WSHSY, CDR2 SAAADI. This CDR3 is 14 amino acids long. Trimming removed 3 bases from V and 3 bases from J, with 11 bases in between. The CDR3 nucleotides are TGCGCCAGCAGTGACCAGGGACACTACACTGAAGCTTTCTTT. This codes for CASSDQGHYTEAFF.

On this clone itself: Other DNA sequences in the sample encode the same CDR3. The chain combines TRBV6-5 with TRBJ1-4; TRBD1 is a possible D gene (6 bases). The CDR3 sequence is 14 residues long. The germline V and J ends were trimmed by 6 bases and 7 bases, with 15 bases remaining between them. Germline V gene sequence: CDR1 MNHEY, CDR2 SVGAGI. The CDR3 coding sequence is TGTGCCAGCAGCTTATCGGGGGCGGGTGAAAAACTGTTTTTT. Protein: CASSLSGAGEKLFF.

The rearrangement joins TRBV28 to TRBJ1-4; D perhaps matches TRBD1 (6 bases). CDR1 is MDHEN and CDR2 is SYDVKM in the germline V gene. The CDR3 runs to 14 residues. V shed 2 bases and J shed 8 bases, with 12 bases lying between them. CDR3 in DNA: TGTGCCAGCAGTTTACCCGGGACATTCGAAAAACTGTTTTTT. This codes for CASSLPGTFEKLFF.